These 27 T cell receptor beta chains were sequenced from one sample in a study of blood T cells in healthy people across ages. It was with a sample-barcoded 5' primer and a J-beta primer mix that a second PCR of roughly 7 to 12 cycles was run. TCRdb fed the 5' RACE reads into MiXCR, producing one record per CDR3 protein. Found here are some 1.5 million distinct CDR3 sequences, 28% of them singletons; the top ten hold around 7.7%. Sequencing used blood. These receptors were taken from a young woman in good health.

This clonotype was detected ten times or more. The chain links TRBV12-3 or TRBV12-4 to TRBJ1-2; D call uncertain. The V end lost 1 base, the J end lost 6 bases, and 9 bases lay between the germline ends. CDR3 length: 13 amino acids. For the CDR3, the DNA is TGTGCCAGCAGTTTAGGCCGAACGGATGGCTACACCTTC. It is translated as CASSLGRTDGYTF.

V usage is TRBV7-2 and J usage is TRBJ2-7; TRBD2 agrees at 7 bases. CDR1 SGHTA and CDR2 FQGNSA come from the germline V gene. The CDR3 covers 20 residues. Unmatched junction bases numbered 19, after V lost 2 bases and J lost 0 bases. CDR3 nucleotide sequence: TGTGCCAGCAGCTTATATCGGATCGGGAGGCGGCTAGCGGACTCCTACGAGCAGTACTTC. The encoded protein is CASSLYRIGRRLADSYEQYF.

This clonotype was seen only a few times. V usage is TRBV10-3 and J usage is TRBJ2-7; D gene uncertain. V was shortened by 3 bases and J by 5 bases, with 11 bases between the two germline ends. In germline, CDR1 is ENHRY, CDR2 SYGVKD. The CDR3 consists of 13 residues. The CDR3 nucleotides are TGTGCCATCAGTGACCGAGAAGAAAACGAGCAGTACTTC. This codes for CAISDREENEQYF.

Turning to this clonotype: A much larger clone differs by one base, so this may be a read error. The rearrangement joins TRBV2 to TRBJ2-4, with TRBD2 matching 7 bases. V lost 4 bases and J lost 2; bases outside the gene matches: 5. Germline V lookup: CDR1 SNHLY, CDR2 FYNNEI. The CDR3 has 15 amino acids. In DNA, the CDR3 is TGTGCCAGCAGTGGACAGAGCGGGACCAAAAACATTCAGTACTTC. Its translation: CASSGQSGTKNIQYF.

A note on this clonotype: A read error may explain this, as a much larger clone is one base away. CDR3 bases: TGCAGCGTTGACGAGAGGGCGTGCTATGGCTACACCTTC. It is translated as CSVDERACYGYTF. V and J are TRBV29-1 and TRBJ1-2; D gene unclear. The CDR3 spans 13 residues. The germline V gene encodes CDR1 SQVTM and CDR2 ANQGSEA. Trimming removed 3 bases at V and 4 bases at J, with 12 bases between.

This clonotype was counted between two and nine times. CDR3 nucleotides: TGTGCCAGCAGCCCCAATCACGGAGGCGGCTACACCTTC. Its protein product is CASSPNHGGGYTF. The V gene is TRBV7-9, the J gene TRBJ1-2, with D unclear. The CDR3 is 13 residues long. In germline, CDR1 is SEHNR, CDR2 FQNEAQ (reference sequence). V was trimmed by 5 bases and J by 8 bases, leaving 15 bases between them. The full variable domain, with the rest looked up from reference TRBV7-9 and TRBJ1-2, is DTGVSQNPRHKITKRGQNVTFRCDPISEHNRLYWYRQTLGQGPEFLTYFQNEAQLEKSRLLSDRFSAERPKGSFSTLEIQRTEQGDSAMYLCASSPNHGGGYTFGSGTRLTVV.

V usage is TRBV7-2 and J usage is TRBJ2-7; 7 bases agree with TRBD1. Trimming at V came to 5 bases and at J to 7 bases, leaving 8 bases not matched to a gene. This CDR3 has 13 residues. Looked up from germline, CDR1 is SGHTA and CDR2 is FQGNSA. The CDR3 DNA sequence: TGTGCCAGCAGCCCGGAAACGGACAGGGAGCAGTACTTC. Translating gives CASSPETDREQYF.

The chain joins TRBV7-9 to TRBJ1-5; no definite D call. CDR3 length: 16 residues. Between the trimmed V and J ends, which lost 5 bases and 0 bases, there was a span of 14 bases. The germline CDR1 and CDR2 sequences are SEHNR and FQNEAQ (reference sequence). The CDR3 is CASSPVTGGSNQPQHF. The CDR3 bases are TGTGCCAGCAGCCCTGTGACGGGAGGTAGCAATCAGCCCCAGCATTTT.

A few counts support this clonotype. The genes are TRBV4-2 and TRBJ2-4; D uncertain. In germline, CDR1 is LGHNA, CDR2 YNFKEQ. This CDR3 is built from 13 residues. V dropped 0 bases and J dropped 6 bases, with 6 bases sitting between them. In DNA form, the CDR3 reads TGTGCCAGCAGCCAAGATCAAAGAAACATTCAGTACTTC. This sequence encodes CASSQDQRNIQYF.

The genes are TRBV28 and TRBJ2-4; 7 nucleotides agree with TRBD1. J was trimmed by 4 bases and V by 3 bases; bases with no gene match: 3. The CDR3 is 14 residues long. CDR1 and CDR2 from the germline V gene are MDHEN and SYDVKM. For the CDR3, the DNA is TGTGCCAGCAGTTTCGGGGACAGAAAAAACATTCAGTACTTC. It is translated as CASSFGDRKNIQYF.

This clonotype was recorded a few times. This chain connects TRBV5-1 to TRBJ1-2; 7 bases line up with TRBD1. This CDR3 has 15 amino acids. V was pared by 4 bases and J by 6 bases, with 12 bases of the junction left unmatched. CDR1 is SGHRS, CDR2 YFSETQ, per germline. The CDR3 sequence: CASSTLPGQSDGYTF. The CDR3 region has the DNA TGCGCCAGCAGCACCCTTCCGGGACAGAGCGATGGCTACACCTTC.

The V and J genes are TRBV29-1 and TRBJ2-7, with 9 bases identical to TRBD2. Looked up from germline, CDR1 is SQVTM and CDR2 is ANQGSEA. Trimming took 7 bases from V and 3 from J; bases not matched to a gene: 7. This CDR3 is 13 amino acids long. The CDR3 spells CSARGGARYEQYF. CDR3 in DNA: TGCAGCGCCCGCGGGGGGGCTCGCTACGAGCAGTACTTC.

About this clonotype itself: A much larger clone sits a single nucleotide away, making a read error possible. This rearrangement joins TRBV29-1 to TRBJ2-1; perhaps TRBD2 as D (5 bases). The CDR3 extends over 15 amino acids. The V end lost 5 bases, the J end lost 2 bases, and 16 bases lay between the germline ends. Germline V gene sequence: CDR1 SQVTM, CDR2 ANQGSEA. The CDR3 DNA reads TGCAGCGTTAAACCTCGACCAGCGGCCTACAATGAGCAGTTCTTC. It translates to CSVKPRPAAYNEQFF.

The V call is TRBV20-1, the J call TRBJ2-5; perhaps D is TRBD1 or TRBD2 (5 bases each). CDR3 length equals 14 residues. The germline V gene has CDR1 DFQATT and CDR2 SNEGSKA (reference sequence). Deletions cut 5 bases from V and 2 bases from J, with 15 bases between. The CDR3 is CSASNEGLQETQYF. As DNA, the CDR3 is TGCAGTGCTTCCAACGAGGGGCTACAAGAGACCCAGTACTTC.

This clonotype was recorded a few times. This chain links TRBV7-2 with TRBJ2-7, with 12 nucleotides matching TRBD2. CDR1 and CDR2 (germline): SGHTA, FQGNSA. V lost 5 bases, J lost 4 bases, and 9 bases stayed unmatched. The CDR3 runs to 16 residues. CDR3 nucleotide sequence: TGTGCCAGCAGCCAACGGACTAGCGGGAATGGATACGAGCAGTACTTC. Protein: CASSQRTSGNGYEQYF.

V usage is TRBV28 and J usage is TRBJ2-1, with TRBD1 as a possible D gene (5 bases). CDR3 length: 14 amino acids. Germline CDR1 is MDHEN and CDR2 is SYDVKM. The ends were cut back, 6 bases at V and 2 bases at J, with 11 bases in the middle. The CDR3 sequence is CASRYDRAYNEQFF. CDR3 DNA: TGTGCCAGCAGATACGACAGAGCCTACAATGAGCAGTTCTTC.

This clonotype was picked up a small number of times. The rearrangement uses TRBV5-1 and TRBJ2-1, with 8 bases identical to TRBD1. The V and J ends lost 5 bases and 9 bases, in that order; junction bases with no gene match: 22. The germline gives CDR1 SGHRS, CDR2 YFSETQ. This CDR3 region has 18 residues. This CDR3 reads CASRRGQVTLGTHGEQFF. The CDR3, as DNA: TGCGCCAGCAGGCGGGGACAGGTCACACTTGGCACACACGGTGAGCAGTTCTTC. The complete variable domain, with remaining parts taken from reference TRBV5-1 and TRBJ2-1, reads KAGVTQTPRYLIKTRGQQVTLSCSPISGHRSVSWYQQTPGQGLQFLFEYFSETQRNKGNFPGRFSGRQFSNSRSEMNVSTLELGDSALYLCASRRGQVTLGTHGEQFFGPGTRLTVL.

The chain combines TRBV28 with TRBJ1-5; 9 bases match TRBD1. Germline CDR1 MDHEN, CDR2 SYDVKM. J was trimmed by 5 bases and V by 8 bases; bases with no gene match: 4. The CDR3 runs to 13 residues. CDR3 nucleotide sequence: TGTGCCAGCTACCGACAGGGGGATCAGCCCCAGCATTTT. This sequence encodes CASYRQGDQPQHF.

The V and J genes are TRBV20-1 and TRBJ2-3; D might be TRBD1 or TRBD2, each matching 5 bases. This CDR3 is 19 amino acids long. Trimming removed 0 bases at V and 2 bases at J, with 24 bases between. CDR1 is DFQATT and CDR2 is SNEGSKA in the germline V gene (reference sequence). The CDR3 is CSARDLESGRAWITDTQYF. The CDR3 nucleotides are TGCAGTGCTAGAGATCTCGAATCGGGACGAGCCTGGATCACAGATACGCAGTATTTT.

This clonotype has just a few counts. The rearrangement uses TRBV5-1 and TRBJ1-4; D uncertain. Trimming pared 3 bases from V and 8 bases from J, leaving 17 bases between. The CDR3 extends over 15 amino acids. Germline V gene lookup returns CDR1 SGHRS and CDR2 YFSETQ. For the CDR3, the DNA is TGCGCCAGCAGCTCACAACAAGGTATTGGGGAAAAACTGTTTTTT. It specifies CASSSQQGIGEKLFF.

CDR3 amino acids: CASSQDAKGAWAFF. CDR3 nucleotide sequence: TGCGCCAGCAGCCAAGACGCAAAGGGGGCGTGGGCTTTCTTT. The chain recombines TRBV4-3 with TRBJ1-1, with 7 bases fitting TRBD1. The length of the CDR3 is 14 residues. Germline V gene sequence: CDR1 LGHNA, CDR2 YSLEER. The V segment lost 0 bases and the J segment 11 bases; nucleotides outside the gene matches: 9.

The chain carries TRBV2 and TRBJ2-5; 13 positions agree with TRBD2. The junction had 4 bases not matched to a gene; V was cut back by 7 bases and J by 2 bases. The CDR3 contains 15 residues. Germline V gene data show CDR1 as SNHLY and CDR2 as FYNNEI. This CDR3 is CASTAGLAGQETQYF. CDR3 sequence (DNA): TGTGCCAGCACCGCGGGACTAGCGGGACAAGAGACCCAGTACTTC.

Concerning this clonotype itself: The missing conserved phenylalanine or tryptophan at the end of this CDR3 makes a read error likely. The DNA is left out, because the CDR3 cannot be placed on it with certainty; the CDR3 is given as TCRdb lists it. CDR3 residues: CSASLGSQSYNEQDL. The chain employs TRBV20-1 and TRBJ2-1. Inclusive of both ends, the CDR3 amounts to 15 amino acids. Germline CDR1 is DFQATT and CDR2 is SNEGSKA (reference sequence).

The chain links TRBV12-3 or TRBV12-4 to TRBJ2-1, with D perhaps matching TRBD2 (6 bases). This CDR3 comprises 13 residues. V was pared by 7 bases and J by 9 bases, with 16 bases between. CDR3 sequence: CASNRVRAGEQFF. CDR3 DNA: TGTGCCAGCAACCGCGTCCGAGCGGGTGAGCAGTTCTTC.

V and J are TRBV9 and TRBJ2-3, with 13 bases lining up with TRBD2. Germline V gene data show CDR1 as SGDLS and CDR2 as YYNGEE. The CDR3 totals 16 residues. V lost 4 bases, J lost 4 bases, and 6 bases stayed unmatched. The CDR3 DNA follows: TGTGCCAGCAGCCCAGGGACTAGCGGGATCTCAGATACGCAGTATTTT. It is translated as CASSPGTSGISDTQYF.

The rearrangement links TRBV7-2 to TRBJ1-2; D remains ambiguous. The germline gives CDR1 SGHTA, CDR2 FQGNSA. The CDR3 spans 15 residues. V dropped 5 bases and J dropped 5 bases, with 18 bases sitting between them. The CDR3 DNA reads TGTGCCAGCAGCCCCCAAGGGTCTAGAGCGTATGGCTACACCTTC. It is translated as CASSPQGSRAYGYTF.

This chain uses TRBV5-6 with TRBJ2-4, with 11 bases fitting TRBD2. Per the germline V gene, CDR1 is SGHDT and CDR2 is YYEEEE. V shed 2 bases and J 1 base; nucleotides not matched to a gene: 5. This CDR3 has 17 residues. The CDR3 coding sequence is TGTGCCAGCAGCTTTCTAGCGGGGGGTAGGGCCAAAAACATTCAGTACTTC. Its translation: CASSFLAGGRAKNIQYF.